One and the same sample provided the 9 T cell receptor beta chains below, sequenced in a study of T cell repertoires in cytomegalovirus infection. Their cognate antigens are unknown. TCRdb analysed the reads with MiXCR anew, one entry per CDR3 protein. The sample has 100,000 to 150,000 distinct CDR3 sequences, approximately 30% seen once. Sample: CD8+ T cells from cultured PBMCs, taken from culture after CMV antigen stimulation. The source of these receptors is a human donor in good health (CMV status not recorded). Some clones in this sample may be carry-over from other donors' samples.

The sample holds a few counts of this clonotype. This sequence joins TRBV7-2 and TRBJ2-2; 8 bases match TRBD2. Germline loops: CDR1 SGHTA, CDR2 FQGNSA. J gave up 8 bases and V 5 bases, and 10 bases lay outside the gene matches. The CDR3 spans 15 residues. The CDR3 sequence: CASSAFGGAAGELFF. The CDR3 DNA reads TGTGCCAGCAGCGCGTTCGGGGGGGCCGCAGGGGAGCTGTTTTTT.

The chain employs TRBV19 and TRBJ1-6; D remains ambiguous. The CDR3 is 15 amino acids. Between the trimmed V and J ends, which lost 3 bases and 8 bases, there was a span of 14 bases. Germline-derived CDR1 and CDR2 are LNHDA and SQIVND (reference sequence). This CDR3 is CASSMGDPRDSPLHF. CDR3 sequence (DNA): TGTGCCAGTAGTATGGGTGACCCTAGGGATTCACCCCTCCACTTT.

This clonotype was found a few times. This chain connects TRBV6-5 to TRBJ2-1; 12 bases are a match to TRBD2. CDR1 is MNHEY, CDR2 SVGAGI, per germline. The CDR3 contains 17 residues. J gave up 0 bases and V 6 bases, and 6 bases lay outside the gene matches. In DNA, the CDR3 is TGTGCCAGCAGCCTGACTAGCGGGAGAAGCTCCTACAATGAGCAGTTCTTC. Encoded protein: CASSLTSGRSSYNEQFF.

The sample holds a few counts of this clonotype. The J gene is TRBJ1-1, the V gene TRBV7-9, with 9 bases identical to TRBD1. The CDR3 has 14 residues. The germline CDR1 and CDR2 sequences are SEHNR and FQNEAQ (reference sequence). The junction had 11 bases not matched to a gene; V was cut back by 11 bases and J by 4 bases. The CDR3 here is CAGQTGGLGTEAFF. CDR3 bases: TGTGCCGGCCAGACAGGGGGTCTTGGCACTGAAGCTTTCTTT.

This clonotype was found many times. CDR3 bases: TGTGCCAGCAGCCTGACTAGTTTGCATGAGCAGTTCTTC. It codes for CASSLTSLHEQFF. The rearrangement links TRBV7-2 to TRBJ2-1; D is possibly TRBD2 (6 bases). This CDR3 is built from 13 residues. V gave up 5 bases and J gave up 8 bases, with 13 bases separating them. From germline, CDR1 is SGHTA and CDR2 FQGNSA.

The table lists this clonotype with a few counts. This chain joins TRBV7-6 and TRBJ2-5, with D perhaps matching TRBD1 (6 bases). The CDR3 sequence is 15 residues long. CDR1 and CDR2 from the germline V gene are SGHVS and FNYEAQ. Trimming took 5 bases from V and 5 from J, leaving 18 bases between them. The CDR3 DNA reads as TGTGCCAGCAGCATAAAGGACAGCGCACATGAGACCCAGTACTTC. This encodes CASSIKDSAHETQYF.

V gene TRBV7-4 combines with J gene TRBJ2-5; perhaps TRBD2 as D (6 bases). The CDR3 consists of 14 residues. V was trimmed by 5 bases and J by 2 bases, leaving 12 bases between them. Germline V gene data show CDR1 as SGHVT and CDR2 as SQSDAQ. The CDR3 loop reads CASSPRGWQETQYF. The CDR3 DNA follows: TGTGCCAGCAGCCCCCGGGGGTGGCAAGAGACCCAGTACTTC.

This clonotype was detected many times. The gene calls are TRBV15 and TRBJ2-1, with 10 bases identical to TRBD1. The junction had 5 bases not matched to a gene; V was cut back by 1 base and J by 8 bases. CDR3 length equals 15 residues. Germline-derived CDR1 and CDR2 are LNHNV and YYDKDF (reference sequence). In DNA form, the CDR3 reads TGTGCCACCAGCAGAGGACGGACAGGGGGGGATGAGCAGTTCTTC. Encoded protein: CATSRGRTGGDEQFF. Full variable domain (missing parts from reference TRBV15 and TRBJ2-1): DAMVIQNPRYQVTQFGKPVTLSCSQTLNHNVMYWYQQKSSQAPKLLFHYYDKDFNNEADTPDNFQSRRPNTSFCFLDIRSPGLGDTAMYLCATSRGRTGGDEQFFGPGTRLTVL.

This chain connects TRBV6-2 or TRBV6-3 to TRBJ2-3; 8 bases map to TRBD1. Trimming cost V 5 bases and J 1 base; bases outside gene matches: 8. CDR3 length: 16 amino acids. In germline, CDR1 is MNHEY, CDR2 SVGEGT. The CDR3 protein is CASSLRDRTRTDTQYF. The CDR3 DNA follows: TGTGCCAGCAGTCTCCGGGACAGGACACGCACAGATACGCAGTATTTT.